This T cell receptor beta chain comes out of a study of T cell responses to AZD1222 COVID-19 vaccine. Notes on the study in general: Among spike-specific TCRs, nearly half reportedly target unmutated variant regions.

Assay: immunoSEQ multiplex PCR; the TCRdb copy retains only in-frame clones and omits some. The table has some 140,000 clones, less than 90% seen once. As regards this clone: Its antigen is not known.

This CDR3 has 14 residues. V lost 2 bases to trimming and J lost 8 bases; unmatched junction nucleotides: 7. Germline CDR1 is KGHSH and CDR2 is LQKENI. The specimen comprised peripheral blood, sampled on day 0 of AZD1222 vaccination. The chain employs TRBV18 and TRBJ1-2; 8 positions match TRBD1. This TCR came from an adult in good health. CDR3 protein: CASSPDWTGSGYTF. The CDR3 DNA is TGTGCCAGCTCACCAGATTGGACAGGGAGCGGCTACACCTTC.